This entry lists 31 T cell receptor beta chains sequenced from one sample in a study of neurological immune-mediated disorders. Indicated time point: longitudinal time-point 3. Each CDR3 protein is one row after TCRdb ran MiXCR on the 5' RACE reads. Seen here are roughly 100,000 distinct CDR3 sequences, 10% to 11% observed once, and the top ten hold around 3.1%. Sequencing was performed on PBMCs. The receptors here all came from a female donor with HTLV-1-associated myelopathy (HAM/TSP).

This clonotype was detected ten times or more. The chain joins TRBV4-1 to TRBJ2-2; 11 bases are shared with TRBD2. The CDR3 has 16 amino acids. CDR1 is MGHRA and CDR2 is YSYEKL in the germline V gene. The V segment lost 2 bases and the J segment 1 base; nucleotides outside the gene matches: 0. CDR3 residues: CASSQLAGGNTGELFF. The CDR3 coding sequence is TGCGCCAGCAGCCAACTAGCGGGGGGGAACACCGGGGAGCTGTTTTTT.

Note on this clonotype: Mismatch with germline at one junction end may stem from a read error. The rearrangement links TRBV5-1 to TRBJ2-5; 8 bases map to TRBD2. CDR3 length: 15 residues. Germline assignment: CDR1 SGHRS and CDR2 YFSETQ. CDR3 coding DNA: TGCGCTAGCAGCTTGATAGCGGGGATGGAGCAGACCCAGTACTTC. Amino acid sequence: CASSLIAGMEQTQYF. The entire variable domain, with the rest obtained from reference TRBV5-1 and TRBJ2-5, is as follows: KAGVTQTPRYLIKTRGQQVTLSCSPISGHRSVSWYQQTPGQGLQFLFEYFSETQRNKGNFPGRFSGRQFSNSRSEMNVSTLELGDSALYLCASSLIAGMEQTQYFGPGTRLLVL.

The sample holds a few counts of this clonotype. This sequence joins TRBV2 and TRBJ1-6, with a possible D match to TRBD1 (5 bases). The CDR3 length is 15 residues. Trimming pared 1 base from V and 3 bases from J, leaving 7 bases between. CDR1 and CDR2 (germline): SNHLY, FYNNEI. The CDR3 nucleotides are TGTGCCAGCAGTGAAGTCACAGGCTATAATTCACCCCTCCACTTT. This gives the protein CASSEVTGYNSPLHF.

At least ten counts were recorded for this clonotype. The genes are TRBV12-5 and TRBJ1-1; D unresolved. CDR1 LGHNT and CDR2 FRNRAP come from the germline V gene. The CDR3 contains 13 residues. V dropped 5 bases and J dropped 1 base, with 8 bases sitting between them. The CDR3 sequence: CASGTDRNTEAFF. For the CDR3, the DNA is TGTGCTAGTGGTACAGACCGGAACACTGAAGCTTTCTTT.

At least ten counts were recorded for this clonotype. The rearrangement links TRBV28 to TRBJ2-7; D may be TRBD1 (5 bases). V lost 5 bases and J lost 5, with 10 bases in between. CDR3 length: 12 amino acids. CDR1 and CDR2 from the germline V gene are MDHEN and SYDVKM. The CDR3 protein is CASSGQGDEQYF. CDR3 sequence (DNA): TGTGCCAGCAGTGGGCAGGGCGACGAGCAGTACTTC.

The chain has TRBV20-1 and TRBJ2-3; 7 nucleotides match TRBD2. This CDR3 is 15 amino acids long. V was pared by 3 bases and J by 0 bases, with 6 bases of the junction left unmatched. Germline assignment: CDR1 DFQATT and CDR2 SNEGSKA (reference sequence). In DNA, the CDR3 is TGCAGTGCTAGGGGAGGGGCTGATAGCACAGATACGCAGTATTTT. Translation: CSARGGADSTDTQYF.

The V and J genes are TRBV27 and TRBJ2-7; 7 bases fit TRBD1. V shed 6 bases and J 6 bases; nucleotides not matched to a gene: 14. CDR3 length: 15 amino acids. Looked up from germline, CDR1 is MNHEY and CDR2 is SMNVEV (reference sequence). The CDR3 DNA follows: TGTGCCAGCAGAGATAAGACGACAGGGATTATCGAGCAGTACTTC. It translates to CASRDKTTGIIEQYF.

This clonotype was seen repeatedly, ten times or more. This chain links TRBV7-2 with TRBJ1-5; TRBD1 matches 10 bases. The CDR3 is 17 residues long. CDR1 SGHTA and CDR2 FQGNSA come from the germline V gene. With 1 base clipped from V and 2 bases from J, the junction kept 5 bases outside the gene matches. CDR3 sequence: CASSLVFGTGGNQPQHF. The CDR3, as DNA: TGTGCCAGCAGCTTAGTATTCGGGACAGGGGGCAATCAGCCCCAGCATTTT.

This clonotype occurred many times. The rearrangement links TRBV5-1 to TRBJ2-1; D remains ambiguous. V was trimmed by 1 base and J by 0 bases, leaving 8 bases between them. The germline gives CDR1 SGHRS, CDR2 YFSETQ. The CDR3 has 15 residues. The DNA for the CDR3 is TGCGCCAGCAGCTTGACGGTCAGCTCCTACAATGAGCAGTTCTTC. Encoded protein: CASSLTVSSYNEQFF. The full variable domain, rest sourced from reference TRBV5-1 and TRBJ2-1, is KAGVTQTPRYLIKTRGQQVTLSCSPISGHRSVSWYQQTPGQGLQFLFEYFSETQRNKGNFPGRFSGRQFSNSRSEMNVSTLELGDSALYLCASSLTVSSYNEQFFGPGTRLTVL.

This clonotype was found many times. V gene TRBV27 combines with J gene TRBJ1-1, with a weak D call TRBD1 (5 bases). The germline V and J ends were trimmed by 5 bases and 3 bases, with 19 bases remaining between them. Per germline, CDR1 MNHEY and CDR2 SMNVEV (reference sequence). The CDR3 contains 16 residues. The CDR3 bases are TGTGCCAGCAGTCAATTAGTCGGGGAAGGGGACACTGAAGCTTTCTTT. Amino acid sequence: CASSQLVGEGDTEAFF.

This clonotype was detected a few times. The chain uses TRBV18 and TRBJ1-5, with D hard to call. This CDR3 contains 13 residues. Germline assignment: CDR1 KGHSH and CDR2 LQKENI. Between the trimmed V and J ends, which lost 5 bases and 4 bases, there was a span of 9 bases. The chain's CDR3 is CASSSDINQPQHF. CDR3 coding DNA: TGTGCCAGCTCATCTGACATAAATCAGCCCCAGCATTTT.

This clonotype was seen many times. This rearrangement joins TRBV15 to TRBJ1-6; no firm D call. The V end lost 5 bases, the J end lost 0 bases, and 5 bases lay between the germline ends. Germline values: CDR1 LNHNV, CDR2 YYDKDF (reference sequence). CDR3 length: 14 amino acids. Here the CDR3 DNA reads TGTGCCACCAGCGGGAGCTCCTATAATTCACCCCTCCACTTT. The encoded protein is CATSGSSYNSPLHF.

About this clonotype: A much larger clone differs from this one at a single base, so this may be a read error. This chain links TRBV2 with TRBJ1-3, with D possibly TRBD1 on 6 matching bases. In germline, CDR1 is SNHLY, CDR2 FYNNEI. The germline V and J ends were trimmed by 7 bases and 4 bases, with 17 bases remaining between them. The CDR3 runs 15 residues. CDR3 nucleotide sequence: TGTGCCAGCAACGTGGGGGACATGAAAGGAAACACCATATATTTT. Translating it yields CASNVGDMKGNTIYF. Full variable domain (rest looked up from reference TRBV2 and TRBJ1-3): EPEVTQTPSHQVTQMGQEVILRCVPISNHLYFYWYRQILGQKVEFLVSFYNNEISEKSEIFDDQFSVERPDGSNFTLKIRSTKLEDSAMYFCASNVGDMKGNTIYFGEGSWLTVV.

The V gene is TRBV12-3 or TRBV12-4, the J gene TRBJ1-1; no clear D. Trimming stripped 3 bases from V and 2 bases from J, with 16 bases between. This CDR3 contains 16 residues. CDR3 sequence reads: CASSFRQVGANTEAFF. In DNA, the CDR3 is TGTGCCAGCAGTTTTCGGCAGGTGGGAGCTAACACTGAAGCTTTCTTT.

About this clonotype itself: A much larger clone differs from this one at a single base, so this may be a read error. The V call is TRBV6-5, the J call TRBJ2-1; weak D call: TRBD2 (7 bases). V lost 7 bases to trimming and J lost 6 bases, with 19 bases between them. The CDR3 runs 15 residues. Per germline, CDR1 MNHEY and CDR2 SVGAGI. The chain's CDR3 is CASTTQGWEGNEQFF. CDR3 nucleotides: TGTGCCAGCACTACTCAGGGGTGGGAGGGCAATGAGCAGTTCTTC.

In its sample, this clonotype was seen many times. The CDR3 bases are TGTGCCAGCAGCTTAGCGGGCGCGGGGGGGCGCACAGATACGCAGTATTTT. This sequence encodes CASSLAGAGGRTDTQYF. The rearrangement uses TRBV7-8 and TRBJ2-3; 9 nucleotides align to TRBD2. The CDR3 consists of 17 residues. The germline V gene encodes CDR1 SGHVS and CDR2 FQNEAQ. V gave up 0 bases and J gave up 1 base; unmatched junction bases: 5.

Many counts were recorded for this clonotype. Here the CDR3 reads CASSLERQGSTDTQYF. DNA for the CDR3: TGTGCCAGCAGCTTAGAAAGGCAGGGAAGCACAGATACGCAGTATTTT. The chain couples TRBV7-2 to TRBJ2-3; D perhaps matches TRBD1 (5 bases). Trimming pared 1 base from V and 0 bases from J, leaving 11 bases between. Per germline, CDR1 SGHTA and CDR2 FQGNSA. The CDR3 loop spans 16 amino acids.

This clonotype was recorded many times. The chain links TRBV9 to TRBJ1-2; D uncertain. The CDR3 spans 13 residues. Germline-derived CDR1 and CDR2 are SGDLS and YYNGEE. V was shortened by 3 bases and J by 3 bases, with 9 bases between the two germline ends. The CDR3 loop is CASSEEDYYGYTF. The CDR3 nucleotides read TGTGCCAGCAGCGAGGAGGACTACTATGGCTACACCTTC.

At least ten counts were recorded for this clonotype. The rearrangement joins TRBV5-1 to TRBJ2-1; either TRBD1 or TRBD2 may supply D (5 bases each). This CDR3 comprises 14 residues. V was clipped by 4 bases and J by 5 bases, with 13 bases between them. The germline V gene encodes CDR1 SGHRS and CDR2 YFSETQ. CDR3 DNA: TGCGCCAGCAGCACGGGACCCGGAGACAATGAGCAGTTCTTC. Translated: CASSTGPGDNEQFF.

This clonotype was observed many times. The CDR3 spells CSAKLLARPTPEQFF. DNA of the CDR3: TGCAGTGCTAAGTTACTAGCCCGACCTACTCCTGAGCAGTTCTTC. The chain couples TRBV20-1 to TRBJ2-1; D is possibly TRBD2 (6 bases). This CDR3 spans 15 amino acids. Trimming took off 4 bases at V and 9 bases at J, with 22 bases between the two ends. The V gene's germline CDR1 is DFQATT and CDR2 SNEGSKA (reference sequence).

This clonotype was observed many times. The chain's CDR3 is CASSFSGVEQFF. The DNA of the CDR3 is TGCGCCAGCAGCTTTTCGGGGGTTGAGCAGTTCTTC. The chain combines TRBV5-1 with TRBJ2-1, with D tentatively TRBD2 (6 bases). CDR3 size: 12 residues. Trimming removed 2 bases at V and 9 bases at J, with 9 bases between. Germline V gene data show CDR1 as SGHRS and CDR2 as YFSETQ.

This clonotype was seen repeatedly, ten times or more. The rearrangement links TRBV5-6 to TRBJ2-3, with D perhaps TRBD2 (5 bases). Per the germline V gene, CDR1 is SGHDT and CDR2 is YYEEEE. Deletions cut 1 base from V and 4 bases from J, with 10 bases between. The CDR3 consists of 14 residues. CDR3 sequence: CASSLYWGADTQYF. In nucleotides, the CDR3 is TGTGCCAGCAGCTTGTATTGGGGAGCAGATACGCAGTATTTT.

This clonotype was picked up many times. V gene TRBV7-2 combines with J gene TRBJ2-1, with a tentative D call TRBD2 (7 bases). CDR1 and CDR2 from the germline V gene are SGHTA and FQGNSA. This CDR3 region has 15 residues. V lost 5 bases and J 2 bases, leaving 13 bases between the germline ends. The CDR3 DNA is TGTGCCAGCAGCCCCGGGGGGCGAGCCTACAATGAGCAGTTCTTC. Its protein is CASSPGGRAYNEQFF.

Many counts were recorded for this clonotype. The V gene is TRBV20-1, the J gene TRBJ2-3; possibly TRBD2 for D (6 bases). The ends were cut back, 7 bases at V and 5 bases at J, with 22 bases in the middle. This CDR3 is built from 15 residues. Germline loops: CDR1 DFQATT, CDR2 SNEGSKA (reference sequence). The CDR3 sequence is CSGFFGVGLGDTQYF. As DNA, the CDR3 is TGCAGTGGGTTCTTCGGGGTGGGACTCGGAGATACGCAGTATTTT.

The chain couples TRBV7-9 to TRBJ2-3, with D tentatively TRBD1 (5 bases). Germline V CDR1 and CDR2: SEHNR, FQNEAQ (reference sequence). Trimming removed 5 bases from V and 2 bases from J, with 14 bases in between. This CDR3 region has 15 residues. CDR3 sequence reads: CASSRRQRSTDTQYF. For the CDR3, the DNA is TGTGCCAGCAGCCGACGACAGAGGTCCACAGATACGCAGTATTTT.

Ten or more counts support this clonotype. Here the CDR3 reads CASSLETAKQYF. CDR3 nucleotides: TGCGCCAGCAGCTTGGAAACAGCGAAGCAGTACTTC. The J gene is TRBJ2-7, the V gene TRBV5-1; no clear D gene. Germline lookup yields CDR1 SGHRS and CDR2 YFSETQ. Trimming left V 0 bases short and J 8 bases short, with 9 bases between. CDR3 length: 12 residues. Full variable domain (remainder filled in from reference TRBV5-1 and TRBJ2-7): KAGVTQTPRYLIKTRGQQVTLSCSPISGHRSVSWYQQTPGQGLQFLFEYFSETQRNKGNFPGRFSGRQFSNSRSEMNVSTLELGDSALYLCASSLETAKQYFGPGTRLTVT.

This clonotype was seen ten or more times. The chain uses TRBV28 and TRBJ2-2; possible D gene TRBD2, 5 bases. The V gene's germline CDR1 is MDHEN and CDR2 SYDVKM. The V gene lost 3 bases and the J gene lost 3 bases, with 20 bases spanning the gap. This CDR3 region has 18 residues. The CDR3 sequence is CASSFMVFIEGDTGELFF. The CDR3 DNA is TGTGCCAGCAGTTTTATGGTGTTCATAGAGGGAGACACCGGGGAGCTGTTTTTT.

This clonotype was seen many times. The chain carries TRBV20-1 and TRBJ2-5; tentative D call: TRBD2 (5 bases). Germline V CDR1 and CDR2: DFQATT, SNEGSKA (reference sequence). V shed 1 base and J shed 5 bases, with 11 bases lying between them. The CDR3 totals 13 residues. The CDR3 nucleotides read TGCAGTGCTAGAGTCTTAGGCGGGGAGACCCAGTACTTC. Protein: CSARVLGGETQYF.

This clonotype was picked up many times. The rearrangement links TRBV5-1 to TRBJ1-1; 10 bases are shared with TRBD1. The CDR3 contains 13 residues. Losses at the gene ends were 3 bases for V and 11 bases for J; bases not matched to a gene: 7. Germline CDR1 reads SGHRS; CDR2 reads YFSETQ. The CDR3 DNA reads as TGCGCCAGCAGCTCGGGGACAGGGGAGAGGGCTTTCTTT. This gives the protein CASSSGTGERAFF.

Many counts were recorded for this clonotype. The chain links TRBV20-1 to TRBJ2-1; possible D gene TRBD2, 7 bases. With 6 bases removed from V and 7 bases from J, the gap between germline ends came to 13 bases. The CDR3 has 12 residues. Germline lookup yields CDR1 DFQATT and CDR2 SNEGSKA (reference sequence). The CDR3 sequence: CSARGPLNEQFF. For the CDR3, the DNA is TGCAGTGCGCGGGGGCCCTTGAATGAGCAGTTCTTC.

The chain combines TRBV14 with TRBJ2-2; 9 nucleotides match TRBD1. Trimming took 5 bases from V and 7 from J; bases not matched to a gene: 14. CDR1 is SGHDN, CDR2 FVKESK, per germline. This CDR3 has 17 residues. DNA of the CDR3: TGTGCCAGCAGCAGAATCCGGACAGGGGTTGATGGCGGGGAGCTGTTTTTT. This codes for CASSRIRTGVDGGELFF.